Sequencing of this T cell receptor (beta chain) was carried out in a study of beta chain features in type 1 diabetes (dated by TCRdb to 2016 to 2019). With regard to the full study: Mean age, gender distribution, total cell number and subset yield were not different between patients and healthy donors. A total of over 90,000,000 sorted cells were examined across all samples, and a strong correlation was observed between cell number per subset and RNA yield. In the study, recently diagnosed type 1 diabetes patients and matched healthy donors were compared on the TCRB repertoires of their sorted circulating CD4+ T cell subsets. Regulatory and stem cell-like memory subsets were isolated from only 8 patients and about 8 healthy donors, whereas naive and central memory subsets came from all 30 or so donors. Points the paper makes about the study in general: Fewer insertions and more nucleotide deletions at VDJ recombination sites were observed in patients with type 1 diabetes, implying thymic rearrangement abnormalities. Because cDNA was sequenced instead of genomic DNA, activated cells with high expression could be over-represented, although the groups did not differ in activation or CD3 levels. A moderate but significant shortening of TCRB CDR3 length was observed in type 1 diabetes patients in all four CD4+ subsets. Only small numbers of individuals were included in the HLA sub-analyses, which left unresolved whether HLA type had any influence on TCRB rearrangement. Naive, central memory and regulatory TCRB repertoires appeared to be more alike among patients than among healthy donors. Shorter templates might have been favored by PCR, but patient and control samples were amplified and corrected together, so both groups would have been affected equally by any skew.

The entire isolated RNA was reverse transcribed using the High Capacity cDNA Reverse Transcription Kit, and thus expressed TCRB transcripts were sequenced. Deep immunoSEQ sequencing was applied to naive, central memory and regulatory T cell samples, giving an average of roughly 3.6 million total reads per sample. Sorted cells were lysed in RLT buffer, and RNA was extracted using DNase-treated RNeasy Micro or Mini kits according to cell number. To prevent cross-contamination, each cell subset was processed individually, whereas patient and healthy donor samples were processed jointly. The immunoSEQ multiplex PCR was used to amplify TCRB sequences from cDNA, generating 87-bp fragments that spanned the CDR3 region. The amplicons were sequenced using the Illumina HiSeq platform. The source study handled its data this way. Synthetic template baselines were used to correct PCR bias computationally, reads within Hamming distance 2 were collapsed together, and singletons that could not be merged were discarded. Reads were aligned to IMGT to assign V, D and J genes, CDR3 length, and insertions or deletions at six rearrangement sites. Within each subset, clonotype counts were normalized to the number of sorted cells before true diversity and Gini coefficients were calculated with the tcR R package. The overlap coefficient, calculated on TCRB nucleotide sequences, was used to quantify repertoire sharing. As a proxy for the pre-selection repertoire, out-of-frame TCRB sequences from naive cells were analyzed. TCRdb holds this immuneACCESS table with in-frame rearrangements only. Some clones are missing; in checked studies, unresolved V genes explain under half, and the rest has no known cause. The V and J calls and clone size were taken over from that table, and D and trimming were inferred from the DNA. The sample data list around 250,000 clones, and 11% to 15% of these were observed just once. Around 0.025% of the sample lies in the top ten.

From each donor, a single peripheral blood sample of approximately 120 mL on average was drawn into heparinised tubes. Using a panel that included CD45RO, CCR7, CD25, CD127, CD95 and CD27, naive, central memory, regulatory and stem cell-like memory CD4+ T cells were sorted on a BD FACSAria II. Every sorted population had a purity above 98%. PBMCs were separated immediately by Lymphoprep density gradient centrifugation and were stained directly, without being cultured. Samples were stained and sorted in pairs, with one healthy donor and one patient per experiment, so that batch effects were minimized. This clone has more than one count but fewer than ten. What antigen it recognizes has not been identified. Base quality data are lacking; no much larger clone is found one base away. The germline V gene (reference sequence) specifies PRHDT as CDR1 and FYEKMQ as CDR2. The CDR3 measures 14 amino acids from cysteine to phenylalanine. Here the CDR3 DNA is all that survives: 42 bases in frame from base 1. The germline V and J ends show losses of 6 bases and 4 bases respectively, and no gene match explains 6 bases of the junction.

The chain is encoded by TRBV13 joined to TRBJ1-2, with 9 middle bases fitting TRBD1. This receptor was taken from a woman aged 35 to 49 in good health. Input material: naive CD4+ T cells from blood. The cell subset or site label here, explained by the study, means: true naive CD4+ T cells. CDR3 reads: CASSSGQGTYGYTF. The sequenced DNA: TGTGCCAGCAGTTCGGGACAGGGTACCTATGGCTACACCTTC.